This T cell receptor (beta chain) was identified during a study of shared clonotypes between healthy human individuals. This clone showed up just once. No antigen is known for it. Study results and limitations: Naive CD4 clonotypes overlapped across a few donors at approximately 5%.

Naive CD8 cells lacked CD45RO and underwent positive selection for CCR7, leaving out terminally differentiated effector memory CD45RA+ cells. The CDR3 contains 15 residues. Germline CDR1 and CDR2: SGHAT and FQNNGV. V was trimmed by 2 bases and J by 7 bases, leaving 14 bases between them. Deep-level settings were used for running the assay. Assay used: immunoSEQ multiplex PCR; TCRdb lists only in-frame clones, some missing. This repertoire shows more than 2 million clones, just over 90% found once; its top ten account for more than 1.5%. The TCR sequence derives from a man between 18 and 35 years old in good health. Some clones in this sample may be carry-over from other donors' samples. V gene TRBV11-2 combines with J gene TRBJ2-2; weak D call: TRBD1 (6 bases). Input material: naive CD8+ T cells from PBMCs. The CDR3 loop is CASSLLQGFGGELFF. Written as DNA, the CDR3 is TGTGCCAGCAGCTTATTACAGGGATTCGGCGGGGAGCTGTTTTTT.